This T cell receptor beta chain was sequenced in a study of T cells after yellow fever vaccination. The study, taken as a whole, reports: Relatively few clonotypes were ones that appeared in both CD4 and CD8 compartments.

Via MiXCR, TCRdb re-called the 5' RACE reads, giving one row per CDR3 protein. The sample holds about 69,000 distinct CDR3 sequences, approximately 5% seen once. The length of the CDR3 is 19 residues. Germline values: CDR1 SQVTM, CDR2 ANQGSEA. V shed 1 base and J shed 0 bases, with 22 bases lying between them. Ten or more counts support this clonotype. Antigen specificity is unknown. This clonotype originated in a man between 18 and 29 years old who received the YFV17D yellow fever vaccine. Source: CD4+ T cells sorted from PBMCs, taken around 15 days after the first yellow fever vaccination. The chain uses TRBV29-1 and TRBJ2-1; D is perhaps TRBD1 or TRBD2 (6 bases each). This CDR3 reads CSVEGDLVTGILSYNEQFF. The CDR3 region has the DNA TGCAGCGTTGAAGGGGACTTGGTTACAGGGATTCTCTCCTACAATGAGCAGTTCTTC.